This T cell receptor (beta chain) was sequenced in a study of CD8+ T cells in alopecia areata. General observations from the study: Lesional scalp, notably in alopecia totalis/universalis, had clonality above that of normal scalp. Scalp clonality, along with expanded CD8+ clones among the top 100, was significantly decreased by tofacitinib. Numerous clones, expanded in lesions, remained in scalp and blood during tofacitinib.

The sequencing template was cDNA reverse transcribed from extracted RNA. Assay used: immunoSEQ multiplex PCR; TCRdb lists only in-frame clones, some missing. The repertoire holds about 200,000 clones, with roughly 64% as singletons. The germline CDR1 and CDR2 sequences are SNHLY and FYNNEI. The trim removed 7 bases at V and 2 bases at J, leaving 5 bases unmatched. The CDR3 has 13 residues. As for treatment: oral pan-JAK inhibitor, 5-10 mg twice daily. Researchers gathered lesional scalp punch biopsies and peripheral blood from patients with alopecia areata. Comment on this clone: Its target is not known.

The receptor's source is a human donor with alopecia areata. Sequencing used CD4+ T cells sorted from blood, obtained at week 4, from a patient treated with tofacitinib. The chain has TRBV2 and TRBJ2-7, with 7 bases matching TRBD1. This chain's CDR3 is CASKRQGAYEQYF. The CDR3 DNA sequence: TGTGCCAGCAAGCGACAGGGTGCCTACGAGCAGTACTTC.